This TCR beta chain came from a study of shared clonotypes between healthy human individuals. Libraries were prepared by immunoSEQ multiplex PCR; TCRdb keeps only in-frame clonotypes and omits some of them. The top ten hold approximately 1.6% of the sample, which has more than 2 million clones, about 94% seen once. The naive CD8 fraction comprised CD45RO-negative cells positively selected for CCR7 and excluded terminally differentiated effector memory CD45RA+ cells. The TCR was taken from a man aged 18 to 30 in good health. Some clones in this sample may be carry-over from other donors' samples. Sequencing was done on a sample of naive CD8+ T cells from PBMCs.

In DNA form, the CDR3 reads TGTGCCAGCAGCAAAGTAAGACAGCTAGCGGGGTCCGCACGAAGCGAGCAGTTCTTC. Encoded protein: CASSKVRQLAGSARSEQFF. The chain is built from TRBV21-1 and TRBJ2-1; TRBD2 is the table's D call and was not checked against the DNA. TRBV21-1 is an annotated pseudogene. The CDR3 length is 19 residues.